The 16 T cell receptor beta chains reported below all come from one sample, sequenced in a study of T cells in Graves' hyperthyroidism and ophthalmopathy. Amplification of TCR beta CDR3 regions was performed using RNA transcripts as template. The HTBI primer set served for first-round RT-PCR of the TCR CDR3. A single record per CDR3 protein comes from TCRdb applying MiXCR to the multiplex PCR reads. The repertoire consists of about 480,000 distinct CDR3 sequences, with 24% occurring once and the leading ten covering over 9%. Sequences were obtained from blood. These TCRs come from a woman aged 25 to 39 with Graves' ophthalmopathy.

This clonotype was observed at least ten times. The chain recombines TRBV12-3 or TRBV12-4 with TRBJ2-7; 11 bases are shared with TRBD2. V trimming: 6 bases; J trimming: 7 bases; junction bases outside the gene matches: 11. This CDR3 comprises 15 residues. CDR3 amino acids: CASRPQLAGAGEQYF. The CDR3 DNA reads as TGTGCCAGCAGGCCTCAACTAGCGGGGGCTGGTGAGCAGTACTTC.

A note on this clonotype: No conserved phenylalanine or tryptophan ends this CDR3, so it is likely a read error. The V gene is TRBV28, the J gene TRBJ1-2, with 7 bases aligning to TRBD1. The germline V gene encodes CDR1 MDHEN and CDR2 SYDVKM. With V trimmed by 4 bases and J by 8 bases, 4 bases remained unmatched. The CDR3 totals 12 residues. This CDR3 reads CASSSDRHGYTV. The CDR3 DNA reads TGTGCCAGCAGTTCGGACAGGCACGGCTACACCGTC.

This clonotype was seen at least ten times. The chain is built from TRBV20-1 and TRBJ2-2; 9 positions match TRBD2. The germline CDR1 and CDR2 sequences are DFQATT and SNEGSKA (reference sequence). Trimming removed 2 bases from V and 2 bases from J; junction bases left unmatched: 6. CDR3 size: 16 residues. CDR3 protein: CSARPRGGENTGELFF. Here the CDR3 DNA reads TGCAGTGCTAGACCTCGCGGGGGGGAAAACACCGGGGAGCTGTTTTTT.

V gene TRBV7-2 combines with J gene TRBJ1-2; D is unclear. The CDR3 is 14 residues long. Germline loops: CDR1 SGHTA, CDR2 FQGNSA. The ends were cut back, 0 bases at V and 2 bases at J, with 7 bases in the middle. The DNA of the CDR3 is TGTGCCAGCAGCTTAGCGCTGGGAAACTATGGCTACACCTTC. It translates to CASSLALGNYGYTF. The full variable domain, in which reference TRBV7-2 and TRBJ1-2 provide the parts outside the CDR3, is GAGVSQSPSNKVTEKGKDVELRCDPISGHTALYWYRQSLGQGLEFLIYFQGNSAPDKSGLPSDRFSAERTGGSVSTLTIQRTQQEDSAVYLCASSLALGNYGYTFGSGTRLTVV.

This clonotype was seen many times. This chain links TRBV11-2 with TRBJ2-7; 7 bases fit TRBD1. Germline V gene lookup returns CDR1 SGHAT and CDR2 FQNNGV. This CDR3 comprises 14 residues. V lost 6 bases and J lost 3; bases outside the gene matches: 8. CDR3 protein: CASSDRGQIYEQYF. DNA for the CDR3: TGTGCCAGCAGTGATAGGGGGCAAATCTACGAGCAGTACTTC.

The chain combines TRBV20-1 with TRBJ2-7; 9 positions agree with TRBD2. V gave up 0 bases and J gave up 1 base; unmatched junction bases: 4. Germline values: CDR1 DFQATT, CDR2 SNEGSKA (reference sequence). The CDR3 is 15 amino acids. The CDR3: CSARDGLAISYEQYF. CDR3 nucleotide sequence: TGCAGTGCTAGAGACGGACTAGCGATATCCTACGAGCAGTACTTC.

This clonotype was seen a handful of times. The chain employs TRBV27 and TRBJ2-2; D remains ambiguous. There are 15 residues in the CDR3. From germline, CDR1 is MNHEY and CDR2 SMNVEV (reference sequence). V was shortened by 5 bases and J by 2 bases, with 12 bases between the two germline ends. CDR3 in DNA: TGTGCCAGCAGTCCCCGGTCCAGCAACACCGGGGAGCTGTTTTTT. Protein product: CASSPRSSNTGELFF.

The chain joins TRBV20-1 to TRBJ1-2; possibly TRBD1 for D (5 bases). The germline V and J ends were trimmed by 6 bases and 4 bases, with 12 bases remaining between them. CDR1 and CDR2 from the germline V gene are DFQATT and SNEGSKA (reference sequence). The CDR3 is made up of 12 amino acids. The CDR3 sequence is CSAADSPYGYTF. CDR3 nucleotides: TGCAGTGCAGCCGACAGCCCCTATGGCTACACCTTC.

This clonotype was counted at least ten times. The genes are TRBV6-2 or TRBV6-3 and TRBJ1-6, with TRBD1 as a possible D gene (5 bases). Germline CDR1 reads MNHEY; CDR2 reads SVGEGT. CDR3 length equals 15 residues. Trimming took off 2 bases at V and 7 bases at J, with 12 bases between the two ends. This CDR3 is CASSYDGGLNSPLHF. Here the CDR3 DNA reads TGTGCCAGCAGTTACGATGGGGGGTTAAATTCACCCCTCCACTTT.

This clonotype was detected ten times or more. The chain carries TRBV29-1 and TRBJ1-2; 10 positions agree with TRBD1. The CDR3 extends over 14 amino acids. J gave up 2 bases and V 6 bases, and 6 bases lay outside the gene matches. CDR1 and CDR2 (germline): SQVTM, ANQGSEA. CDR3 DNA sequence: TGCAGCGTAGGGACAGGGGATCGGAACTATGGCTACACCTTC. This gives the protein CSVGTGDRNYGYTF.

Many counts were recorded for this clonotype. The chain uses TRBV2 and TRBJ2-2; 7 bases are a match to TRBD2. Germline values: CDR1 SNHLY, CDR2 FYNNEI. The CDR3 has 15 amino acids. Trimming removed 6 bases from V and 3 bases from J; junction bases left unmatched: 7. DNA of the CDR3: TGTGCCAGCAGGTCGGCTAGCGGTGACACCGGGGAGCTGTTTTTT. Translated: CASRSASGDTGELFF. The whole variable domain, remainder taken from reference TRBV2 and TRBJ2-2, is EPEVTQTPSHQVTQMGQEVILRCVPISNHLYFYWYRQILGQKVEFLVSFYNNEISEKSEIFDDQFSVERPDGSNFTLKIRSTKLEDSAMYFCASRSASGDTGELFFGEGSRLTVL.

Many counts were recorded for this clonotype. The CDR3: CSRDRVSPSDGYTF. The CDR3 DNA reads as TGCAGTCGGGACAGGGTTTCGCCGTCTGATGGCTACACCTTC. V and J are TRBV20-1 and TRBJ1-2; 9 bases map to TRBD1. CDR1 and CDR2 from the germline V gene are DFQATT and SNEGSKA (reference sequence). The CDR3 has 14 residues. J was trimmed by 6 bases and V by 8 bases; bases with no gene match: 13.

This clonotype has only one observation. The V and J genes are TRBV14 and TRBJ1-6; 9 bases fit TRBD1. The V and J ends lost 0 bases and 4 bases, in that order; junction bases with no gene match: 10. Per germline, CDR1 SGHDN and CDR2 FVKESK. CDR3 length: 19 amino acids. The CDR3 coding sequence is TGTGCCAGCAGCCAAGATGAGATAAAGGACAGGGGTTATAATTCACCCCTCCACTTT. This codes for CASSQDEIKDRGYNSPLHF.

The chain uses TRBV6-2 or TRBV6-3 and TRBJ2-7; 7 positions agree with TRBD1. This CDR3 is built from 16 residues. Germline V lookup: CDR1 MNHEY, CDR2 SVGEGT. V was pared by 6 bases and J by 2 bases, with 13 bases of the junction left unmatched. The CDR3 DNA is TGTGCCAGCAGCATAACCCCCCGGACAGGAACCTACGAGCAGTACTTC. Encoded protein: CASSITPRTGTYEQYF.

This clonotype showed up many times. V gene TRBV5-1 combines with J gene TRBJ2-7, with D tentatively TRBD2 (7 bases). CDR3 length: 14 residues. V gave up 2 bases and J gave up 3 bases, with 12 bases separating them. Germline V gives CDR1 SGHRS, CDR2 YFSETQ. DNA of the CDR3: TGCGCCAGCAGCTTACAGGGAGGGAACTACGAGCAGTACTTC. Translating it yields CASSLQGGNYEQYF.

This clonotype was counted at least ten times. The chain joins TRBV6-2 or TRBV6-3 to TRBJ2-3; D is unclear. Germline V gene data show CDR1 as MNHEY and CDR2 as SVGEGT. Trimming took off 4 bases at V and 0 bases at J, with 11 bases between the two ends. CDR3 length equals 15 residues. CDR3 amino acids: CASSLPLASTDTQYF. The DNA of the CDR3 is TGTGCCAGCAGTTTGCCCTTGGCTAGCACAGATACGCAGTATTTT.